This TCR beta chain was sequenced in a study of identical twins. The length of the CDR3 is 13 residues. V shed 7 bases and J shed 1 base, with 10 bases lying between them. Germline CDR1 and CDR2: SGHTA and FQGNSA. This clonotype was recorded a few times. TCRdb called the 5' RACE reads again in MiXCR, with one record for every CDR3 protein. This sample has roughly 700,000 distinct CDR3 sequences; approximately 9% occur once, and the top ten carry more than 0.75%. These data were also reused for a study on yellow fever vaccine responses in identical twins.

Sample: PBMCs. The chain carries TRBV7-2 and TRBJ1-1, with D unresolved. This clonotype was sampled from a woman aged 18-29 years in good health. CDR3 DNA sequence: TGTGCCAGCACCCGGCGGCCGAACACTGAAGCTTTCTTT. Protein product: CASTRRPNTEAFF.